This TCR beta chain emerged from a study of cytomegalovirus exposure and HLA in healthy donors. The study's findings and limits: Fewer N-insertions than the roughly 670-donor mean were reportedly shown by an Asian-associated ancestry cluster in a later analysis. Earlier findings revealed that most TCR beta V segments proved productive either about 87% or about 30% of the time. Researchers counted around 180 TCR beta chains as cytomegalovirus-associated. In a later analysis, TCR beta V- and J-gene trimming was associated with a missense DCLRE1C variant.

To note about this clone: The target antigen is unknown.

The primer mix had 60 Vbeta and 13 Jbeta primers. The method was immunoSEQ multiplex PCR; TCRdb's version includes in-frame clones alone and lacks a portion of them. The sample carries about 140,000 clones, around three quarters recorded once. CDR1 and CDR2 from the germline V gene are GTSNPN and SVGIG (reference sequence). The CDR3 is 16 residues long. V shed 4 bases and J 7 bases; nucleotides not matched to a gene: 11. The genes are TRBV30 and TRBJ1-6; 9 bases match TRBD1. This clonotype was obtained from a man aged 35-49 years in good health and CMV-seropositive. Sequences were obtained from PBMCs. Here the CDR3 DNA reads TGTGCCTGGATACGATCGGGACAGGGTTTGAATTCACCCCTCCACTTT. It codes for CAWIRSGQGLNSPLHF.